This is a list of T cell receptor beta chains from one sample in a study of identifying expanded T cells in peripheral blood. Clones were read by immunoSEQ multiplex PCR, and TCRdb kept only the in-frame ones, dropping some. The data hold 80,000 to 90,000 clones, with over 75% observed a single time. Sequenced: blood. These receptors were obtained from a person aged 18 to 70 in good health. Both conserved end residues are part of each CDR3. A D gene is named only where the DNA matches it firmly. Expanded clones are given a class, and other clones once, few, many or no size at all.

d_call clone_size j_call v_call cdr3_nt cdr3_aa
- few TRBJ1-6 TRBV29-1 TGCAGCGCTGGAGGCCCCCTAGGTTCACCCCTCCACTTT CSAGGPLGSPLHF
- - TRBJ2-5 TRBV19 TGTGCCAGTAGTACAGGGGTAGGAGAGACCCAGTACTTC CASSTGVGETQYF
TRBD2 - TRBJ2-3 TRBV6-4 TGTGCCAGCAGTGACCGGGCGGGAGGGCCCACAGATACGCAGTATTTT CASSDRAGGPTDTQYF
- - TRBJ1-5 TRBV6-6 TGTGCCAGCAGTTACCTGGGTAGCAATCAGCCCCAGCATTTT CASSYLGSNQPQHF
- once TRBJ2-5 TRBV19 TGTGCCAGTAGTCCGCAAAATTGGGGGCTGGAGACCCAGTACTTC CASSPQNWGLETQYF
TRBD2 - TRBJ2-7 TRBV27 TGTGCCAGCAGTTTTAGGACTAGCGGACGATACGAGCAGTACTTC CASSFRTSGRYEQYF
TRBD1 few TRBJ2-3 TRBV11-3 TGTGCCAGCAGTCAGGGGACAGCGGGCACAGATACGCAGTATTTT CASSQGTAGTDTQYF
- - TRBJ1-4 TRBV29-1 TGCGCCGGGAGGGCAACTAATGAAAAACTGTTTTTT CAGRATNEKLFF
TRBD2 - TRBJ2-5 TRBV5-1 TGCGCCAGCAGCTCAGGACTAGCGGGAGGGCCGAGGGAGACCCAGTACTTC CASSSGLAGGPRETQYF
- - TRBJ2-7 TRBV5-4 TGTGCCAGCAGCTGGGCGGGCTACGAGCAGTACTTC CASSWAGYEQYF
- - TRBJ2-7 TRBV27 TGTGCCAGCAAGGTCCACGGAGGTCCTAACTACGAGCAGTACTTC CASKVHGGPNYEQYF
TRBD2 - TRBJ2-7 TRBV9 TGTGCCAGCAGCGGGGGACTAGCGCCGTCCTACGAGCAGTACTTC CASSGGLAPSYEQYF
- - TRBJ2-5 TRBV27 TGTGCCAGCAAAAACAGACCTCAAGAGACCCAGTACTTC CASKNRPQETQYF
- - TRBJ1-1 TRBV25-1 TGTGCCAGCAGCTATTACGGGGGCACTGAAGCTTTCTTT CASSYYGGTEAFF
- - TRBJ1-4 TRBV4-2 TGTGCCAGCAGCCAAGATGGGCCGGACAGTTTAAATGAAAAACTGTTTTTT CASSQDGPDSLNEKLFF
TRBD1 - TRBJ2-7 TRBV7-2 TGTGCCAGCAGCTTAGGACAGGGGGCGGGGTACGAGCAGTACTTC CASSLGQGAGYEQYF
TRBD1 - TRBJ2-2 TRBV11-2 TGTGCCAGCAGCTCAAACAGGGGCACCGGGGAGCTGTTTTTT CASSSNRGTGELFF
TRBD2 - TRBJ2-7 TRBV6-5 TGTGCCAGCCATTTGGGGGGAGGGAGCGAGCAGTACTTC CASHLGGGSEQYF
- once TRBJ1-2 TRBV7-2 TGTGCCAGCAGCTTAGGGGGTCTGGTCGGCTACACCTTC CASSLGGLVGYTF
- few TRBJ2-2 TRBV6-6 TGTGCCAGCACCAGACTAGCGAACACCGGGGAGCTGTTTTTT CASTRLANTGELFF
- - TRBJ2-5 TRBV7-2 TGTGCCAGCAGCTTAGGTCGGTCGGCGGGGAAAGAGACCCAGTACTTC CASSLGRSAGKETQYF
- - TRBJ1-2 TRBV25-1 TGTGCCAGCAGTGAAGAGGGGGTGGTTGGCTACACCTTC CASSEEGVVGYTF
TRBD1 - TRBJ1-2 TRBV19 TGTGCCAGTAGTATCTCCCACAGGGGGCATCGGTATGGCTACACCTTC CASSISHRGHRYGYTF
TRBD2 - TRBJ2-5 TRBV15 TGTGCCTCTCAACTAGCGGGAGTAGGTGAGACCCAGTACTTC CASQLAGVGETQYF
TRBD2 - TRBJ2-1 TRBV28 TGTGCCAGCAGACCCTCTGGGAGAGCGGGGGATGAGCAGTTCTTC CASRPSGRAGDEQFF
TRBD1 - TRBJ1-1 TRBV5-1 TGCGCCAGCAGCTTGGAGGGGACAGCGAACACTGAAGCTTTCTTT CASSLEGTANTEAFF
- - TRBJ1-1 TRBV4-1 TGCGCCAGCAGCCAAGTAGGCGGGATCACTGAAGCTTTCTTT CASSQVGGITEAFF
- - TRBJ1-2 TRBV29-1 TGCAGCGTTGAAACGGCGGGGCCCTATGGCTACACCTTC CSVETAGPYGYTF
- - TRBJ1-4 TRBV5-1 TGCGCCAGCAGCCTGACAGCAACTAATGAAAAACTGTTTTTT CASSLTATNEKLFF
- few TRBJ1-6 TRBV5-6 TGTGCCAGCAGCGTCGATAATTCACCCCTCCACTTT CASSVDNSPLHF
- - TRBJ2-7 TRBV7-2 TGTGCCAGCAGCTTAGAACTGAGGGCCTACGAGCAGTACTTC CASSLELRAYEQYF
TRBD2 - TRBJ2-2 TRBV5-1 TGCGCCAGCAGCACGGGACTAGCGGGAGGGCCTAGGACCGGGGAGCTGTTTTTT CASSTGLAGGPRTGELFF
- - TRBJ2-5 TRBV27 TGTGCCAGCAGTCCCCTTTCCCCAGAGACCCAGTACTTC CASSPLSPETQYF
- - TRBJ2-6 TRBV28 TGTGCCAGTTCCGGGGCTGGGGCCAACGTCCTGACTTTC CASSGAGANVLTF
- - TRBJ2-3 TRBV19 TGTGCCAGTAGAGTGTTGAGCACAGATACGCAGTATTTT CASRVLSTDTQYF